These 30 T cell receptor beta chains came from one sample sequenced in a study of beta chain features in type 1 diabetes. Study-wide findings and caveats: Shorter TCRB CDR3s, moderately but significantly so, were found in Type 1 diabetes patients in all four CD4+ subsets.

The investigators reverse transcribed all of the isolated RNA, so they sequenced expressed TCRB transcripts. The method was immunoSEQ multiplex PCR; TCRdb's version includes in-frame clones alone and lacks a portion of them. The table lists some 370,000 clones, around 10% of them singletons, with 0.55% to 0.75% in the top ten. For these receptors, no antigen is known. The sample consisted of central memory CD4+ T cells from blood. These receptors were taken from a man younger than 40 with type 1 diabetes.

V usage is TRBV21-1 and J usage is TRBJ1-5. TRBV21-1 is tagged as a pseudogene. The CDR3 is 15 residues long. For the CDR3, the DNA is TGTGCCAGCAGCTCAGATGTCAGGGGAGGTCAGCCCCAGCATTTT. Protein: CASSSDVRGGQPQHF.

The chain links TRBV6-5 to TRBJ2-7; 8 bases agree with TRBD2. Germline loops: CDR1 MNHEY, CDR2 SVGAGI. The CDR3 consists of 12 residues. DNA for the CDR3: TGTGCGGCCCAGCGGGAGAGCTACGAGCAGTACTTC. This codes for CAAQRESYEQYF.

J is TRBJ1-2 and V is TRBV28; possible D gene TRBD1, 6 bases. The CDR3 totals 15 residues. Trimming cost V 9 bases and J 4 bases, with 21 bases left between them. CDR1 MDHEN and CDR2 SYDVKM come from the germline V gene. The CDR3 protein is CASFPGELRGYGYTF. The CDR3 DNA sequence: TGTGCCAGTTTCCCAGGGGAATTGAGGGGCTATGGCTACACCTTC.

The chain links TRBV7-9 to TRBJ1-2; D remains ambiguous. Trimming removed 1 base at V and 3 bases at J, with 9 bases between. The CDR3 is made up of 14 amino acids. Per the germline V gene, CDR1 is SEHNR and CDR2 is FQNEAQ (reference sequence). CDR3 residues: CASSLDEGDYGYTF. Written as DNA, the CDR3 is TGTGCCAGCAGCTTAGACGAAGGAGACTATGGCTACACCTTC.

This clone has a handful of counts. V gene TRBV10-3 combines with J gene TRBJ1-1; 7 positions agree with TRBD1. The germline CDR1 and CDR2 sequences are ENHRY and SYGVKD. This CDR3 spans 13 amino acids. Trimming at V came to 7 bases and at J to 9 bases, leaving 11 bases not matched to a gene. The CDR3 protein is CAINPGQSAKAFF. In nucleotides, the CDR3 is TGTGCCATCAATCCGGGACAGTCTGCCAAAGCTTTCTTT.

This chain links TRBV7-8 with TRBJ2-5; D uncertain. The J call may be faulty, since TRBJ2-7 better matches the DNA end. The CDR3 covers 14 residues. Germline V CDR1 and CDR2: SGHVS, FQNEAQ. This CDR3 reads CASSLGRFTYEQYF. CDR3 coding DNA: TGTGCCAGCAGCTTAGGAAGATTTACCTACGAGCAGTACTTC.

This chain uses TRBV5-1 with TRBJ2-4; D is unclear. Germline V lookup: CDR1 SGHRS, CDR2 YFSETQ. The CDR3 contains 15 residues. The ends were cut back, 4 bases at V and 0 bases at J, with 11 bases in the middle. CDR3 DNA: TGCGCCAGCAGCGTTGACACTCTAGCCAAAAACATTCAGTACTTC. This encodes CASSVDTLAKNIQYF.

This clone was seen a handful of times. The chain recombines TRBV11-2 with TRBJ2-4; the D gene is possibly TRBD2 (6 bases). The germline V gene has CDR1 SGHAT and CDR2 FQNNGV. V lost 1 base to trimming and J lost 8 bases, with 9 bases between them. The length of the CDR3 is 13 residues. The CDR3 DNA reads TGTGCCAGCAGCTTAGGCAGGGAGGACATTCAGTACTTC. It specifies CASSLGREDIQYF. The full variable domain, completed using reference TRBV11-2 and TRBJ2-4, is EAGVAQSPRYKIIEKRQSVAFWCNPISGHATLYWYQQILGQGPKLLIQFQNNGVVDDSQLPKDRFSAERLKGVDSTLKIQPAKLEDSAVYLCASSLGREDIQYFGAGTRLSVL.

This clone was counted between two and nine times. The chain uses TRBV7-2 and TRBJ2-7, with TRBD1 matching 9 bases. The junction had 9 bases not matched to a gene; V was cut back by 6 bases and J by 0 bases. The V gene's germline CDR1 is SGHTA and CDR2 FQGNSA. The CDR3 is 16 amino acids. The CDR3 is CASSYPGGQGSYEQYF. The CDR3, as DNA: TGTGCCAGCAGTTATCCGGGGGGACAGGGCTCCTACGAGCAGTACTTC.

CDR3 sequence: CASSQAFTRIPTQYF. The CDR3 nucleotides read TGCGCCAGCAGCCAAGCCTTCACTAGGATTCCGACGCAGTATTTT. V gene TRBV4-1 combines with J gene TRBJ2-3; maybe TRBD2 (5 bases). This CDR3 is built from 15 residues. Germline V gene data show CDR1 as MGHRA and CDR2 as YSYEKL. The V end was cut by 1 base, the J end by 9 bases, with 17 bases between.

The V gene is TRBV6-1, the J gene TRBJ2-1, with 10 nucleotides matching TRBD2. From germline, CDR1 is MNHNS and CDR2 SASEGT. Trimming removed 5 bases from V and 5 bases from J; junction bases left unmatched: 6. The CDR3 spans 15 residues. CDR3 amino acids: CASSHRTSGHNEQFF. In DNA form, the CDR3 reads TGTGCCAGCAGTCACCGGACTAGCGGCCACAATGAGCAGTTCTTC.

This clone was detected a few times. This rearrangement joins TRBV28 to TRBJ2-1; the match to TRBD2 covers 10 bases. The V and J ends lost 5 bases and 0 bases, in that order; junction bases with no gene match: 4. Per germline, CDR1 MDHEN and CDR2 SYDVKM. The CDR3 has 16 amino acids. DNA of the CDR3: TGTGCCAGCAGTCCCGGACTAGCGGCCTCCTACAATGAGCAGTTCTTC. This gives the protein CASSPGLAASYNEQFF.

The chain recombines TRBV4-3 with TRBJ1-6; possible D gene TRBD1, 5 bases. This CDR3 is built from 14 residues. Germline values: CDR1 LGHNA, CDR2 YSLEER. Trimming took off 4 bases at V and 7 bases at J, with 11 bases between the two ends. CDR3 DNA: TGCGCCAGCAGCCTTCAGGGATCCAATTCACCCCTCCACTTT. Encoded protein: CASSLQGSNSPLHF.

The V gene is TRBV29-1, the J gene TRBJ2-7; 11 positions match TRBD1. The junction had 9 bases not matched to a gene; V was cut back by 7 bases and J by 7 bases. This CDR3 is built from 13 residues. Germline CDR1 reads SQVTM; CDR2 reads ANQGSEA. DNA for the CDR3: TGCAGCGGTTCCGGACAGGGGGCGCGGGAGCAGTACTTC. It is translated as CSGSGQGAREQYF.

V gene TRBV27 combines with J gene TRBJ2-7; 7 bases are shared with TRBD1. Germline V gives CDR1 MNHEY, CDR2 SMNVEV (reference sequence). V gave up 3 bases and J gave up 3 bases; unmatched junction bases: 8. The CDR3 length is 15 residues. The CDR3 protein is CASSFGQGEVYEQYF. The CDR3 nucleotides are TGTGCCAGCAGTTTCGGCCAGGGGGAAGTCTACGAGCAGTACTTC.

The table lists this clone with many counts. In the same sample, other DNA sequences code for this CDR3. This chain joins TRBV28 and TRBJ2-5; the D call may be TRBD1 or TRBD2 (6 bases each). The CDR3 runs 13 residues. The germline gives CDR1 MDHEN, CDR2 SYDVKM. The germline V and J ends were trimmed by 2 bases and 5 bases, with 9 bases remaining between them. The CDR3 sequence: CASSLQGRETQYF. CDR3 in DNA: TGTGCCAGCAGTTTACAGGGGAGGGAGACCCAGTACTTC.

This clone was seen only a few times. The V gene is TRBV7-2, the J gene TRBJ2-1; 11 nucleotides align to TRBD1. The CDR3 contains 15 residues. The V gene end was trimmed by 3 bases and the J gene end by 5 bases; junction bases not matched to a gene: 3. Germline V lookup: CDR1 SGHTA, CDR2 FQGNSA. The CDR3 spells CASSLDRGRHNEQFF. As DNA, the CDR3 is TGTGCCAGCAGCTTGGACAGGGGGCGGCACAATGAGCAGTTCTTC.

The sample holds a few counts of this clone. The chain employs TRBV28 and TRBJ2-7; 12 bases are shared with TRBD1. The junction had 8 bases not matched to a gene; V was cut back by 5 bases and J by 12 bases. The CDR3 runs to 13 residues. The V gene's germline CDR1 is MDHEN and CDR2 SYDVKM. The CDR3 nucleotides read TGTGCCAGCAGTATCGGGACAGGGGGCGAGACGTACTTC. Its translation: CASSIGTGGETYF.

This clone was seen at least ten times. The J gene is TRBJ2-1, the V gene TRBV14, with D perhaps being TRBD1 or TRBD2 (5 bases each). With 2 bases removed from V and 1 base from J, the gap between germline ends came to 12 bases. This CDR3 has 16 residues. Germline-derived CDR1 and CDR2 are SGHDN and FVKESK. CDR3: CASSQTWGRSYNEQFF. DNA for the CDR3: TGTGCCAGCAGCCAAACGTGGGGGAGATCCTACAATGAGCAGTTCTTC. Full variable domain (remainder filled in from reference TRBV14 and TRBJ2-1): EAGVTQFPSHSVIEKGQTVTLRCDPISGHDNLYWYRRVMGKEIKFLLHFVKESKQDESGMPNNRFLAERTGGTYSTLKVQPAELEDSGVYFCASSQTWGRSYNEQFFGPGTRLTVL.

This clone was picked up a small number of times. This chain links TRBV2 with TRBJ1-1; D is unresolved. Germline CDR1 SNHLY, CDR2 FYNNEI. V lost 2 bases to trimming and J lost 1 base, with 8 bases between them. The CDR3 totals 14 residues. The CDR3 bases are TGTGCCAGCAGTGAAATTGTCAGGAACACTGAAGCTTTCTTT. This sequence encodes CASSEIVRNTEAFF.

The CDR3 DNA reads TGCGCCAGCAGCTTGGGAGGTGATCAGCCCCAGCATTTT. It is translated as CASSLGGDQPQHF. V usage is TRBV5-1 and J usage is TRBJ1-5; D not resolved. The CDR3 is 13 amino acids. Between the trimmed V and J ends, which lost 0 bases and 5 bases, there was a span of 6 bases. In germline, CDR1 is SGHRS, CDR2 YFSETQ.

The chain recombines TRBV4-2 with TRBJ2-3, with no clear D. V lost 5 bases and J 6 bases, leaving 9 bases between the germline ends. From germline, CDR1 is LGHNA and CDR2 YNFKEQ. The CDR3 length is 12 residues. In nucleotides, the CDR3 is TGTGCCAGCAGCTTAGCCGGGGATACGCAGTATTTT. This codes for CASSLAGDTQYF.

The chain couples TRBV7-3 to TRBJ1-6, with no clear D. The ends were cut back, 3 bases at V and 9 bases at J, with 9 bases in the middle. The CDR3 has 13 amino acids. Germline loops: CDR1 SGHTA, CDR2 FQGTGA. Here the CDR3 DNA reads TGTGCCAGCAGCTTGGGGTTTGGTTCACCCCTCCACTTT. It yields the protein CASSLGFGSPLHF.

This clone has only a few counts. The chain recombines TRBV28 with TRBJ2-5; D is unclear. Looked up from germline, CDR1 is MDHEN and CDR2 is SYDVKM. This CDR3 is 14 amino acids long. Trimming pared 6 bases from V and 0 bases from J, leaving 11 bases between. DNA of the CDR3: TGTGCCAGCAGCTTAGAATGGTACCAAGAGACCCAGTACTTC. Its translation: CASSLEWYQETQYF.

This clone was seen more than once but under ten times. This chain links TRBV7-9 with TRBJ2-7; the D gene is possibly TRBD2 (5 bases). V was clipped by 1 base and J by 0 bases, with 13 bases between them. The CDR3 sequence is 16 residues long. Germline CDR1 is SEHNR and CDR2 is FQNEAQ (reference sequence). The CDR3 region has the DNA TGTGCCAGCAGCTTAGGTGCGGGCCCGAGCTCCTACGAGCAGTACTTC. Amino acids: CASSLGAGPSSYEQYF. Full variable domain (rest looked up from reference TRBV7-9 and TRBJ2-7): DTGVSQNPRHKITKRGQNVTFRCDPISEHNRLYWYRQTLGQGPEFLTYFQNEAQLEKSRLLSDRFSAERPKGSFSTLEIQRTEQGDSAMYLCASSLGAGPSSYEQYFGPGTRLTVT.

This clone has a handful of counts. The DNA of the CDR3 is TGTGCCAGCAGCCCAGGGGCGAGTAGGCCTGAAGCTTTCTTT. Its protein is CASSPGASRPEAFF. The rearrangement joins TRBV11-2 to TRBJ1-1; perhaps TRBD1 as D (6 bases). V was cut by 5 bases and J by 6 bases, with 16 bases left in between. Germline CDR1 reads SGHAT; CDR2 reads FQNNGV. The CDR3 sequence is 14 residues long.

This clone showed up many times. The chain couples TRBV10-3 to TRBJ2-5, with D tentatively TRBD1 (5 bases). Germline values: CDR1 ENHRY, CDR2 SYGVKD. V was cut by 0 bases and J by 1 base, with 9 bases left in between. The CDR3 runs 15 residues. CDR3 DNA: TGTGCCATCAGTGAGTCCTCAGGGCCCCAAGAGACCCAGTACTTC. Residues: CAISESSGPQETQYF.

This clone was recorded a few times. The CDR3 region has the DNA TGCGCCAGCAGCTTGGACCAATCTTCGAGCGCGCGCGGGGAGCTGTTTTTT. Translation: CASSLDQSSSARGELFF. The V call is TRBV5-1, the J call TRBJ2-2, with D unclear. Germline V gives CDR1 SGHRS, CDR2 YFSETQ. Trimming removed 0 bases from V and 7 bases from J, with 19 bases in between. This CDR3 region has 17 residues.

This clone was counted a few times. The chain is built from TRBV27 and TRBJ1-2; a weak D match, TRBD1 (6 bases). The V gene's germline CDR1 is MNHEY and CDR2 SMNVEV (reference sequence). CDR3 size: 13 residues. V was clipped by 3 bases and J by 6 bases, with 11 bases between them. The CDR3 DNA sequence: TGTGCCAGCAGTTTCAGGGGAGGGGATGGCTACACCTTC. Translation gives CASSFRGGDGYTF.

This clone turned up a few times. The rearrangement links TRBV13 to TRBJ2-7, with no clear D. Germline CDR1 is PRHDT and CDR2 is FYEKMQ (reference sequence). V was shortened by 3 bases and J by 0 bases, with 9 bases between the two germline ends. This CDR3 has 14 amino acids. The CDR3 DNA reads as TGTGCCAGCAGCTTTCAGACACGCTCCTACGAGCAGTACTTC. Its translation is CASSFQTRSYEQYF.